These 25 T cell receptor beta chains originate from one sample sequenced in a study of CXCR3-negative and CXCR3-positive naive CD8 T cells. Whole-study results and caveats: CXCR3-negative naive cells had less hydrophobic TRB CDR3s than did CXCR3-positive naive cells.

TRB cDNA was prepared as libraries by UMI-labeled 5' RACE. TCRdb reprocessed the 5' RACE reads and keeps a single row for each CDR3 protein, giving no DNA. This sample's clone table lists 150,000 to 160,000 distinct CDR3 sequences. Antigens of these TCRs are unknown. The specimen sequenced was naive CXCR3+ CD8+ T cells from blood. The subset here: CD45RO-CCR7+CD27+CD95- naive CD8+ T cells expressing CXCR3 (TNR3+). These receptors were taken from a human donor in good health. Some clones in this sample may be carry-over from other donors' samples.

V usage is TRBV11-2 and J usage is TRBJ2-3; no DNA is available, so the TRBD2 call from TCRdb remains unchecked. The CDR3 runs 16 residues. The germline V gene encodes CDR1 SGHAT and CDR2 FQNNGV. Here the CDR3 reads CASSFSFAGNTDTQYF.

The V gene is TRBV5-5, the J gene TRBJ1-1; as DNA is missing, the TRBD1 call by TCRdb cannot be tested. This CDR3 has 14 residues. The V gene's germline CDR1 is SGHKS and CDR2 YYEKEE (reference sequence). The CDR3 loop reads CASSLYRSNTEAFF.

The chain has TRBV10-2 and TRBJ2-7. CDR1 and CDR2 from the germline V gene are WSHSY and SAAADI. The CDR3 consists of 13 residues. CDR3 protein: CASSDFLPYEQYF.

This rearrangement joins TRBV29-1 to TRBJ2-1; with no DNA, the TCRdb D assignment of TRBD2 cannot be verified. Germline V gives CDR1 SQVTM, CDR2 ANQGSEA. CDR3 size: 13 residues. CDR3 sequence reads: CSVESLASHEQFF.

The chain recombines TRBV25-1 with TRBJ2-7. The germline V gene encodes CDR1 MGHDK and CDR2 SYGVNS. The CDR3 runs 14 residues. The CDR3 is CASSEVGMDYEQYF.

The V and J genes are TRBV19 and TRBJ2-4. The length of the CDR3 is 11 residues. Germline CDR1 and CDR2: LNHDA and SQIVND (reference sequence). The CDR3 spells CASLVNNIQYF.

J is TRBJ1-2 and V is TRBV4-3. The CDR3 consists of 18 residues. Germline values: CDR1 LGHNA, CDR2 YSLEER. CDR3 region: CASSQDRAAATWGYGYTF.

The chain employs TRBV29-1 and TRBJ2-5; TCRdb proposes TRBD1, but this gene call is untestable without DNA. This CDR3 has 16 amino acids. CDR1 and CDR2 (germline): SQVTM, ANQGSEA. CDR3 protein: CSVDGLVLGVQETQYF. Combining the CDR3 with reference TRBV29-1 and TRBJ2-5 gives the whole variable domain SAVISQKPSRDICQRGTSLTIQCQVDSQVTMMFWYRQQPGQSLTLIATANQGSEATYESGFVIDKFPISRPNLTFSTLTVSNMSPEDSSIYLCSVDGLVLGVQETQYFGPGTRLLVL.

The V and J genes are TRBV11-2 and TRBJ2-5. Per the germline V gene, CDR1 is SGHAT and CDR2 is FQNNGV. This CDR3 comprises 14 residues. The CDR3 sequence: CASSSLPNQETQYF.

The rearrangement links TRBV29-1 to TRBJ1-2; TCRdb outputs TRBD1, but without DNA this stays unchecked. Per the germline V gene, CDR1 is SQVTM and CDR2 is ANQGSEA. There are 14 residues in the CDR3. CDR3 loop: CSVEVGGTGFGYTF.

This chain connects TRBV4-1 to TRBJ2-2; TCRdb lists TRBD1, though no DNA is available to test this call. The CDR3 covers 16 residues. Germline-derived CDR1 and CDR2 are MGHRA and YSYEKL. This CDR3 is CASSQAQGGATGELFF.

The V and J genes are TRBV25-1 and TRBJ2-1; lacking DNA, the TRBD2 call made by TCRdb goes unchecked. The CDR3 totals 13 residues. CDR1 and CDR2 from the germline V gene are MGHDK and SYGVNS. The CDR3 spells CASRAGGPSEQFF.

V gene TRBV5-1 combines with J gene TRBJ2-1; TCRdb returns TRBD2, unconfirmable since there is no DNA. CDR1 is SGHRS, CDR2 YFSETQ, per germline. This CDR3 spans 15 amino acids. CDR3: CASSLVAGGFNEQFF.

This sequence joins TRBV7-3 and TRBJ1-1. Germline values: CDR1 SGHTA, CDR2 FQGTGA. CDR3 length equals 16 residues. The chain's CDR3 is CASSLFTPGRNTEAFF.

The chain joins TRBV19 to TRBJ2-7; no DNA is available, so the TRBD1 call from TCRdb remains unchecked. The CDR3 spans 14 residues. Germline loops: CDR1 LNHDA, CDR2 SQIVND (reference sequence). The CDR3 sequence: CASSITGSAYEQYF.

The J gene is TRBJ2-1, the V gene TRBV5-1; TCRdb picks TRBD1, but there is no DNA to check that call. The CDR3 contains 13 residues. The germline gives CDR1 SGHRS, CDR2 YFSETQ. The CDR3 loop is CASRGQGVNEQFF.

The chain uses TRBV15 and TRBJ2-7; TCRdb lists TRBD2, though no DNA is available to test this call. CDR1 and CDR2 (germline): LNHNV, YYDKDF (reference sequence). The CDR3 spans 16 residues. CDR3: CATSRERTSGSIEQYF.

The V gene is TRBV28, the J gene TRBJ2-1; the D call of TRBD2 rests on TCRdb alone, since no DNA is present to check it. Germline V gene data show CDR1 as MDHEN and CDR2 as SYDVKM. The CDR3 covers 15 residues. The CDR3 region is CASSLGTSEYNEQFF.

The chain couples TRBV4-3 to TRBJ2-2; TCRdb names TRBD1, which stays unverified in the absence of DNA. Looked up from germline, CDR1 is LGHNA and CDR2 is YSLEER. The CDR3 covers 17 residues. CDR3 sequence: CASSQDSSRGEGGELFF.

The V gene is TRBV14, the J gene TRBJ1-4. Germline V gene sequence: CDR1 SGHDN, CDR2 FVKESK. The CDR3 is 16 amino acids. CDR3 amino acids: CASSQDLSLGWEKLFF.

The gene calls are TRBV7-9 and TRBJ2-7; no DNA is available, so the TRBD1 call from TCRdb remains unchecked. The length of the CDR3 is 15 residues. The germline CDR1 and CDR2 sequences are SEHNR and FQNEAQ (reference sequence). The CDR3 sequence: CASSLRQGAVDEQYF.

This chain connects TRBV28 to TRBJ2-7; with no DNA, the TCRdb D assignment of TRBD1 cannot be verified. CDR1 MDHEN and CDR2 SYDVKM come from the germline V gene. The CDR3 runs to 14 residues. This CDR3 reads CANSRGGSSYEQYF.

This chain joins TRBV7-3 and TRBJ1-1. The CDR3 length is 13 residues. Germline V gene sequence: CDR1 SGHTA, CDR2 FQGTGA. The CDR3 is CASSRTLNTEAFF.

V is TRBV20-1 and J is TRBJ1-2. The germline V gene encodes CDR1 DFQATT and CDR2 SNEGSKA (reference sequence). The CDR3 loop spans 13 amino acids. The CDR3 sequence: CSAHHPINYGYTF.

V and J are TRBV19 and TRBJ2-7; TCRdb reports TRBD1, a call that lacks DNA to check it against. Germline values: CDR1 LNHDA, CDR2 SQIVND (reference sequence). This CDR3 comprises 13 residues. The CDR3 reads CASSATVSYEQYF.